The 24 T cell receptor beta chains presented below share a single source sample, sequenced in a study of breast tumors, draining lymph nodes, adjacent tissues. MiXCR, applied by TCRdb to the multiplex PCR reads, yields one record per CDR3 protein. The profile shows approximately 200,000 distinct CDR3 sequences, 31% of them singletons. The lymph nodes were axillary draining lymph nodes from breast cancer patients. The sample was axillary lymph node tissue. These receptors all come from a female donor with breast cancer. Some clones in this sample may be carry-over from other donors' samples.

This clonotype has only one observation. The chain is built from TRBV11-2 and TRBJ1-2; 7 nucleotides agree with TRBD1. The length of the CDR3 is 17 residues. V was clipped by 6 bases and J by 0 bases; unmatched bases: 13. Germline V CDR1 and CDR2: SGHAT, FQNNGV. This chain's CDR3 is CASSAPQGEGPNYGYTF. In nucleotides, the CDR3 is TGTGCCAGCAGTGCCCCCCAGGGGGAGGGCCCTAACTATGGCTACACCTTC.

This clonotype was found many times. This chain uses TRBV7-9 with TRBJ2-1, with a tentative D call TRBD2 (5 bases). V lost 5 bases and J lost 4, with 12 bases in between. From germline, CDR1 is SEHNR and CDR2 FQNEAQ (reference sequence). The length of the CDR3 is 14 residues. The CDR3 here is CASSPRTLYNEQFF. In nucleotides, the CDR3 is TGTGCCAGCAGCCCCAGGACTCTTTACAATGAGCAGTTCTTC.

This clonotype has at least ten counts. This chain links TRBV7-8 with TRBJ2-3, with 11 bases lining up with TRBD2. The V segment lost 2 bases and the J segment 3 bases; nucleotides outside the gene matches: 4. Germline loops: CDR1 SGHVS, CDR2 FQNEAQ. The CDR3 loop spans 16 amino acids. DNA of the CDR3: TGTGCCAGCAGCTTACAACTAGCGGGGGTTACAGATACGCAGTATTTT. This encodes CASSLQLAGVTDTQYF.

This clonotype was observed many times. The chain combines TRBV7-6 with TRBJ2-7, with a possible D match to TRBD1 (6 bases). Germline CDR1 is SGHVS and CDR2 is FNYEAQ. The V and J ends lost 5 bases and 3 bases respectively, with 11 bases between them. This CDR3 region has 13 residues. The CDR3, as DNA: TGTGCCAGCAGCCGGGACACGTACTACGAGCAGTACTTC. It specifies CASSRDTYYEQYF.

This clonotype was observed at least ten times. This chain uses TRBV19 with TRBJ2-5; D remains unclear. This CDR3 is built from 12 residues. Trimming removed 0 bases from V and 4 bases from J, with 3 bases in between. In germline, CDR1 is LNHDA, CDR2 SQIVND (reference sequence). CDR3 DNA sequence: TGTGCCAGTAGTATAGATCGAGAGACCCAGTACTTC. This gives the protein CASSIDRETQYF.

This clonotype was counted many times. No conserved phenylalanine or tryptophan is present at the end of the CDR3, so a read error is the likely explanation. It is unclear where the CDR3 begins or ends on the DNA, so no DNA is shown, and the CDR3 is as TCRdb lists it. The chain is built from TRBV7-3 and TRBJ2-5; the listed D gene, TRBD1, was not tested against the DNA. Germline assignment: CDR1 SGHTA and CDR2 FQGTGA. Including both end residues, the CDR3 is 12 amino acids long. CDR3 residues: CASSFPGQGKVL.

This clonotype was seen ten or more times. This chain joins TRBV11-3 and TRBJ2-1; TRBD2 aligns across 8 bases. This CDR3 has 17 amino acids. V trimming: 1 base; J trimming: 3 bases; junction bases outside the gene matches: 8. Germline V gene data show CDR1 as SGHNT and CDR2 as YENEEA. This CDR3 is CASSLALQRGLYNEQFF. CDR3 coding DNA: TGTGCCAGCAGCTTAGCCCTTCAGCGGGGGCTCTACAATGAGCAGTTCTTC. The full variable domain, with the rest looked up from reference TRBV11-3 and TRBJ2-1, is EAGVVQSPRYKIIEKKQPVAFWCNPISGHNTLYWYLQNLGQGPELLIRYENEEAVDDSQLPKDRFSAERLKGVDSTLKIQPAELGDSAVYLCASSLALQRGLYNEQFFGPGTRLTVL.

This clonotype has a count of ten or more. The chain is built from TRBV7-9 and TRBJ2-2, with 10 positions matching TRBD1. The trim removed 4 bases at V and 3 bases at J, leaving 5 bases unmatched. This CDR3 is 16 amino acids long. Germline V CDR1 and CDR2: SEHNR, FQNEAQ (reference sequence). The CDR3 loop reads CASSSRDRGDTGELFF. CDR3 nucleotide sequence: TGTGCCAGCAGCTCTCGGGACAGGGGTGACACCGGGGAGCTGTTTTTT.

This clonotype was detected a few times. The CDR3 reads CASSPDKSSYEQYF. The CDR3 nucleotides are TGTGCCAGCTCACCGGACAAGAGCTCCTACGAGCAGTACTTC. This rearrangement joins TRBV18 to TRBJ2-7; possible D gene TRBD1, 5 bases. V was shortened by 3 bases and J by 0 bases, with 9 bases between the two germline ends. CDR3 size: 14 residues. CDR1 and CDR2 (germline): KGHSH, LQKENI.

This clonotype was counted many times. The genes are TRBV20-1 and TRBJ1-5, with D possibly TRBD1 on 6 matching bases. The CDR3 is 15 amino acids. The V and J ends lost 0 bases and 6 bases respectively, with 15 bases between them. CDR1 is DFQATT, CDR2 SNEGSKA, per germline (reference sequence). In DNA, the CDR3 is TGCAGTGCTAGAGAGATTGGGGGGGGCGGTCAGCCCCAGCATTTT. It yields the protein CSAREIGGGGQPQHF.

This clonotype showed up many times. The V gene is TRBV6-5, the J gene TRBJ2-5; D possibly uses TRBD1 or TRBD2 (5 bases each). The CDR3 length is 16 residues. Germline CDR1 is MNHEY and CDR2 is SVGAGI. Trimming pared 5 bases from V and 7 bases from J, leaving 23 bases between. The DNA for the CDR3 is TGTGCCAGCAGTACCGGGACGACCGCGCCCTCAGGGACCCAGTACTTC. Amino acid sequence: CASSTGTTAPSGTQYF.

This sequence joins TRBV6-6 and TRBJ2-5; a possible D gene is TRBD2 (6 bases). The V end was cut by 8 bases, the J end by 2 bases, with 15 bases between. Germline V CDR1 and CDR2: MNHNY, SVGAGI (reference sequence). CDR3 size: 14 residues. The CDR3 protein is CASGIGTFQETQYF. CDR3 nucleotides: TGTGCCAGCGGGATTGGGACTTTTCAAGAGACCCAGTACTTC.

The rearrangement joins TRBV9 to TRBJ2-3, with TRBD1 matching 11 bases. Germline CDR1 reads SGDLS; CDR2 reads YYNGEE. Trimming at V came to 4 bases and at J to 4 bases, leaving 5 bases not matched to a gene. This CDR3 is built from 15 residues. The CDR3 coding sequence is TGTGCCAGCAGCCGGGGACAGGGGGGACCAGATACGCAGTATTTT. Its protein is CASSRGQGGPDTQYF.

This clonotype showed up many times. The chain uses TRBV4-2 and TRBJ1-4, with TRBD1 matching 7 bases. The CDR3 sequence is 16 residues long. Trimming removed 0 bases from V and 0 bases from J; junction bases left unmatched: 1. The germline V gene encodes CDR1 LGHNA and CDR2 YNFKEQ. DNA of the CDR3: TGTGCCAGCAGCCAAGAAGGGACAGCAACTAATGAAAAACTGTTTTTT. This codes for CASSQEGTATNEKLFF.

The V gene is TRBV19, the J gene TRBJ2-1, with TRBD2 identical over 16 bases. This CDR3 is built from 16 residues. The junction had 10 bases not matched to a gene; V was cut back by 8 bases and J by 9 bases. CDR1 is LNHDA, CDR2 SQIVND, per germline (reference sequence). CDR3: CASGGLGLAGGREQFF. The CDR3, as DNA: TGTGCCAGTGGGGGTTTGGGACTAGCGGGGGGGCGTGAGCAGTTCTTC.

There are many counts of this clonotype. V is TRBV20-1 and J is TRBJ2-7; TRBD2 matches 7 bases. Trimming removed 2 bases from V and 0 bases from J; junction bases left unmatched: 1. CDR1 and CDR2 from the germline V gene are DFQATT and SNEGSKA (reference sequence). The CDR3 has 13 amino acids. In DNA form, the CDR3 reads TGCAGTGCTAGACTAGCGGCCTCCTACGAGCAGTACTTC. As protein: CSARLAASYEQYF.

The genes are TRBV6-5 and TRBJ1-5, with D possibly being TRBD1 (5 bases). The CDR3 runs 15 residues. Germline values: CDR1 MNHEY, CDR2 SVGAGI. Trimming took off 6 bases at V and 3 bases at J, with 15 bases between the two ends. CDR3 amino acids: CASRPRDGPNQPQHF. In DNA, the CDR3 is TGTGCCAGCAGGCCTAGGGACGGACCCAATCAGCCCCAGCATTTT.

Concerning this clonotype: A much larger clone differs from this one at a single base, so this may be a read error. This chain connects TRBV6-5 to TRBJ2-7, with D perhaps matching TRBD2 (5 bases). CDR1 and CDR2 (germline): MNHEY, SVGAGI. The CDR3 is 15 amino acids. CDR3 DNA: TGTGACAGCAGTCCCCCTTCGGGGAGCTCCTACGAGCAGTACTTC. Its protein is CDSSPPSGSSYEQYF.

This clonotype was recorded at least ten times. CDR3 region: CASSPAGQRYEQYF. The CDR3, as DNA: TGTGCCAGCAGTCCCGCGGGACAGCGCTACGAGCAGTACTTC. The chain combines TRBV2 with TRBJ2-7, with D tentatively TRBD1 (7 bases). This CDR3 region has 14 residues. CDR1 is SNHLY, CDR2 FYNNEI, per germline. V was cut by 5 bases and J by 3 bases, with 14 bases left in between.

The table lists this clonotype with many counts. This chain connects TRBV2 to TRBJ2-7; 8 bases match TRBD2. V was clipped by 6 bases and J by 0 bases; unmatched bases: 7. Germline V gives CDR1 SNHLY, CDR2 FYNNEI. This CDR3 contains 15 residues. The CDR3 region is CASRSTGGTSYEQYF. CDR3 nucleotide sequence: TGTGCCAGCAGGTCGACGGGAGGGACCTCCTACGAGCAGTACTTC.

This clonotype was observed at least ten times. The chain carries TRBV19 and TRBJ2-3; no firm D call. CDR1 and CDR2 from the germline V gene are LNHDA and SQIVND (reference sequence). The CDR3 consists of 15 residues. The V and J ends lost 3 bases and 2 bases respectively, with 12 bases between them. CDR3 DNA: TGTGCCAGTAGTATGGGTGGTTCCGACACAGATACGCAGTATTTT. Its protein is CASSMGGSDTDTQYF.

This clonotype was recorded at least ten times. The chain joins TRBV10-3 to TRBJ2-3; TRBD2 agrees at 7 bases. The length of the CDR3 is 14 residues. Germline trimming cut 2 bases from V and 4 bases from J; bases unmatched to any gene: 3. The germline CDR1 and CDR2 sequences are ENHRY and SYGVKD. The chain's CDR3 is CAISEVGGADTQYF. Here the CDR3 DNA reads TGTGCCATCAGTGAGGTGGGAGGGGCAGATACGCAGTATTTT.

Worth noting for this clonotype: This may come from a read error, since a much larger clone is one base off. The chain recombines TRBV7-2 with TRBJ2-5; 9 nucleotides match TRBD2. This CDR3 has 14 residues. V shed 5 bases and J 5 bases; nucleotides not matched to a gene: 6. Germline assignment: CDR1 SGHTA and CDR2 FQGNSA. CDR3 DNA sequence: TGTGCCAGCAGCCGCGGGACTAGCTTGGAGACCCAGTACTTC. Residues: CASSRGTSLETQYF. Using reference TRBV7-2 and TRBJ2-5 for the parts outside the CDR3, the full variable domain is GAGVSQSPSNKVTEKGKDVELRCDPISGHTALYWYRQSLGQGLEFLIYFQGNSAPDKSGLPSDRFSAERTGGSVSTLTIQRTQQEDSAVYLCASSRGTSLETQYFGPGTRLLVL.

This clonotype was counted at least ten times. The CDR3 region has the DNA TGCACCTTGACTAGCGGGGGCAATGAGCAGTTCTTC. Protein: CTLTSGGNEQFF. The V call is TRBV20-1, the J call TRBJ2-1; TRBD2 matches at 12 bases. The CDR3 extends over 12 amino acids. Germline CDR1 and CDR2: DFQATT and SNEGSKA (reference sequence).